What follows describes a single T cell receptor (beta chain). The antigen remains undetermined. The data are from a study of Ad26.COV2.S vaccination and SARS-CoV-2 variants. Study results and caveats: Vaccine recipients surpassed placebo recipients in spike-specific TCR breadth. Reportedly, after vaccination the spike-specific CD8+ and CD4+ T cell responses displayed substantial breadth.

The germline gives CDR1 SGHKS, CDR2 YYEKEE (reference sequence). This CDR3 contains 17 residues. The J segment lost 6 bases and the V segment lost 4 bases, leaving 11 bases of the junction unmatched. Measured with immunoSEQ multiplex PCR; TCRdb has only the in-frame clones, and not every one. The sample includes 250,000 to 300,000 clones, approximately 89% of them seen just once. The treatment: around 19 received Ad26.COV2.S at low or high dose, single or two shots; 5 received placebo; per-sample allocation not given. Specimen acquisition occurred on day 63 following the initial vaccine or placebo injection. SARS-CoV-2 spike from the Wuhan strain was encoded by the vaccine, an Ad26 vector.

The sequence was collected from a person aged 18-65 years who received the Ad26.COV2.S COVID-19 vaccine or a placebo. The chain has TRBV5-5 and TRBJ1-5, with TRBD1 matching 12 bases. This specimen was peripheral blood, taken in a trial of Ad26.COV2.S vaccine versus placebo. CDR3 protein: CASSPGGGQGASQPQHF. DNA for the CDR3: TGTGCCAGCAGCCCCGGAGGGGGACAGGGGGCAAGTCAGCCCCAGCATTTT.